This T cell receptor beta chain was profiled in a study of cytomegalovirus exposure and HLA in healthy donors. In germline, CDR1 is MGHRA, CDR2 YSYEKL. The V end lost 1 base, the J end lost 7 bases, and 13 bases lay between the germline ends. The CDR3 runs 14 residues. Separate from the roughly 630-subject first cohort was the roughly 130-subject validation cohort, to which the donors belonged. TCRdb keeps only in-frame clones here, not all; method: immunoSEQ multiplex PCR. The table shows about 110,000 clones, with about 88% occurring only once. In the case of this clone: Antigen unknown.

Study results and limitations: A classifier reportedly called cytomegalovirus status with high sensitivity and specificity. Specific recognition of CMV antigens was confirmed in vitro for a few chains (all CMV-associated). The study flagged around 150 TCR beta chains as cytomegalovirus-associated.

The gene calls are TRBV4-1 and TRBJ1-2; unclear D gene. Input material: PBMCs. This TCR was recovered from a woman between 18 and 29 years old in good health and CMV-seropositive. CDR3: CASSQGGNSRGYTF. The CDR3 coding sequence is TGCGCCAGCAGCCAAGGAGGAAACTCACGTGGCTACACCTTC.